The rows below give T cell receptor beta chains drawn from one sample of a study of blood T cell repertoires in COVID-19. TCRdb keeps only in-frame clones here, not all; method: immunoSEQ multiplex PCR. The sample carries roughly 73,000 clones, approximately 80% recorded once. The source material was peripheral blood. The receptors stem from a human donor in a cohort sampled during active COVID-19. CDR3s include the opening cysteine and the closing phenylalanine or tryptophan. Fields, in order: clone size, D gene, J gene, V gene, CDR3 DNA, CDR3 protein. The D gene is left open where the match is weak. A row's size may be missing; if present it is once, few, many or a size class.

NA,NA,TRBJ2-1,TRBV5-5,TGTGCCAGCAGCTTGGGAGCGGGCGAATACAATGAGCAGTTCTTC,CASSLGAGEYNEQFF
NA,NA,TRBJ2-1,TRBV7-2,TGTGCCAGCAGCTTATTGGACTCATACAATGAGCAGTTCTTC,CASSLLDSYNEQFF
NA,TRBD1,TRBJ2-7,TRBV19,TGTGCCAGTAAGGGACAGGGTCGCCCCGAGCAGTACTTC,CASKGQGRPEQYF
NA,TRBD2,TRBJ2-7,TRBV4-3,TGCGCCAGCAGCCAGACCTTAGCGGGAGTTTACGAGCAGTACTTC,CASSQTLAGVYEQYF
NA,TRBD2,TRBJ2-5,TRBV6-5,TGTGCCAGCTCCGGGACTAGCGGGCACATTACCCAGTACTTC,CASSGTSGHITQYF
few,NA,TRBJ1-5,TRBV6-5,TGTGCCAGCAGACAGACGTTGAGCAATCAGCCCCAGCATTTT,CASRQTLSNQPQHF
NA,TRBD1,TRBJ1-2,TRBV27,TGTGCCAGCAGTTTCAGGTCGGCTATATTTCCGGGACAGCGATCCTATGGCTACACCTTC,CASSFRSAIFPGQRSYGYTF
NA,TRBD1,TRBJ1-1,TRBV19,TGTGCCAGTAGACCCCGGGACAGGGGCACTGAAGCTTTCTTT,CASRPRDRGTEAFF
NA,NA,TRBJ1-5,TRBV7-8,TGTGCCAGCAGCACCAGGGTGGGGCAGCCCCAGCATTTT,CASSTRVGQPQHF
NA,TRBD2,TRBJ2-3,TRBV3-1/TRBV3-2,TGTGCCAGCAGCCGGGGACTAGCGGGAGCAGATACGCAGTATTTT,CASSRGLAGADTQYF
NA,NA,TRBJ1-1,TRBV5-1,TGCGCCAGCATGACAGGCATGAACACTGAAGCTTTCTTT,CASMTGMNTEAFF
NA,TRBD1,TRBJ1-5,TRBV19,TGTGCCAGTAGTTCGACAGGGAGGTATGAACCCCAGCATTTT,CASSSTGRYEPQHF
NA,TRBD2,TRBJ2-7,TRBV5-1,TGCGCCAGCAGCTTGGCGGGTAGCGGGACCTTACCCTACGAGCAGTACTTC,CASSLAGSGTLPYEQYF
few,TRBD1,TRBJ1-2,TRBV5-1,TGCGCCAGCAGCTTGGACGGACAGGGGTCTGGCTACACCTTC,CASSLDGQGSGYTF
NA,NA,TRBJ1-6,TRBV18,TGTGCCAGCTCACCACTCGAAGGGGGGGGAAGTAATTCACCCCTCCACTTT,CASSPLEGGGSNSPLHF
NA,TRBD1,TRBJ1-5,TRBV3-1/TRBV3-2,TGTGCCAGCAGCCAAGCCGGGACAGGGGTAGGCAATCAGCCCCAGCATTTT,CASSQAGTGVGNQPQHF
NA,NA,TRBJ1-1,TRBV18,TGTGCCAGCTCACCATTTGACAGCTTGAACACTGAAGCTTTCTTT,CASSPFDSLNTEAFF
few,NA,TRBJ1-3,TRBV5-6,TGTGCCAGCAGCCTCCAAAGCTTGGGGAGCTCTGGAAACACCATATATTTT,CASSLQSLGSSGNTIYF
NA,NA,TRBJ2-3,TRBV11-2,TGTGCCAGCAGCTCCCGTCCGGTTGGCACAGATACGCAGTATTTT,CASSSRPVGTDTQYF
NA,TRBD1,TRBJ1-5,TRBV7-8,TGTGCCAGCAGCCCACGGGGGACGAGACAGGGAGTTGGACCCCAGCATTTT,CASSPRGTRQGVGPQHF
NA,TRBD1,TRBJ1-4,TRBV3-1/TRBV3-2,TGTGCCAGCAGCCGGACAGGGGGAAATGAAAAACTGTTTTTT,CASSRTGGNEKLFF
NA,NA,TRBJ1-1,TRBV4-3,TGCGCCAGCAGCCCGGGACACTACACTGAAGCTTTCTTT,CASSPGHYTEAFF
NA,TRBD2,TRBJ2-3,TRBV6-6,TGTGCCAGCAGCCTAGGGAGCGGGAGTGGCACAGATACGCAGTATTTT,CASSLGSGSGTDTQYF
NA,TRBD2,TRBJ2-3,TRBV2,TGTGCCAGCAGGACTAGCGGGCTTAGCACAGATACGCAGTATTTT,CASRTSGLSTDTQYF
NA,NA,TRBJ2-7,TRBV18,TGTGCCAGCTCACCACCGTCTCCGGGTTTCTACGAGCAGTACTTC,CASSPPSPGFYEQYF
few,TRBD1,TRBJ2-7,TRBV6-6,TGTGCCAGCAGTCGAGAGGGGACAGCGAGCTCCTACGAGCAGTACTTC,CASSREGTASSYEQYF
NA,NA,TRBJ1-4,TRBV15,TGTGCCACCAGCAGGGGCGTAACAGGTTTTAATGAAAAACTGTTTTTT,CATSRGVTGFNEKLFF
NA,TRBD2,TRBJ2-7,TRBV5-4,TGTGCCAGCAGCGGCGGGACTAGCGCTATCTCCTACGAGCAGTACTTC,CASSGGTSAISYEQYF
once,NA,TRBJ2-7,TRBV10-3,TGTGCCATCAGTGAGGTAGGGGACGAGCAGTACTTC,CAISEVGDEQYF
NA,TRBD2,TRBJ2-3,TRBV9,TGTGCCAGCAGCGTAGAGGCTAGCGGGAGGGATACGCAGTATTTT,CASSVEASGRDTQYF
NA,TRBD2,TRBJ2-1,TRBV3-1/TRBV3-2,TGTGCCAGCAGCTTCCCGGGACTAGCAAACAATGAGCAGTTCTTC,CASSFPGLANNEQFF
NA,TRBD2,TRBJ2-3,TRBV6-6,TGTGCCAGCATAGCGGGAGGTGGAACAGATACGCAGTATTTT,CASIAGGGTDTQYF
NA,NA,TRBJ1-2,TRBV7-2,TGTGCCAGCAGCTCGTTAATTACGGGTGGCTACACCTTC,CASSSLITGGYTF
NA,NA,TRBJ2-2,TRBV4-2,TGTGCCAGCAGCCCCGGTGGGAACACCGGGGAGCTGTTTTTT,CASSPGGNTGELFF
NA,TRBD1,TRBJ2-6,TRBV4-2,TGTGCCAGCAGCCAACAGGGGGCTGGGGCTGGGGCCAACGTCCTGACTTTC,CASSQQGAGAGANVLTF
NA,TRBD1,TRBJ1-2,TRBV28,TGTGCCAGCAGTTCGGGGACAGCCTCCTATGGCTACACCTTC,CASSSGTASYGYTF
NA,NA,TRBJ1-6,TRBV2,TGTGCCAGCAGCCCGGACACGCAGGAATCACCCCTCCACTTT,CASSPDTQESPLHF
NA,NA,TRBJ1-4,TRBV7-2,TGTGCCAGCAGCTTAAGGGGAACGGCAACTAATGAAAAACTGTTTTTT,CASSLRGTATNEKLFF
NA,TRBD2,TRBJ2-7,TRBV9,TGTGCCAGCAGCGAAGGGACTAGCGGGAGAGGCGAGCAGTACTTC,CASSEGTSGRGEQYF
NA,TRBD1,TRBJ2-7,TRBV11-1,TGTGCCAGCAGCCCCGGGACAGCCTACGAGCAGTACTTC,CASSPGTAYEQYF
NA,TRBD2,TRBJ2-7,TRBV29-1,TGCAGCGTTGAGTGGCAGGGGGGGACTAGCGCTTCCTACGAGCAGTACTTC,CSVEWQGGTSASYEQYF
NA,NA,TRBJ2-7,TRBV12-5,TGTGCTAGTGGTTTGGCTTGGGACTCCTTGACCTACGAGCAGTACTTC,CASGLAWDSLTYEQYF
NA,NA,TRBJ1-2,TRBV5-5,TGTGCCAGCAGGGCGGAGAGTAACTATGGCTACACCTTC,CASRAESNYGYTF
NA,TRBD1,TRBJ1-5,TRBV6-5,TGTGCCAGCAACCAGGGGGAGCCCAATCAGCCCCAGCATTTT,CASNQGEPNQPQHF
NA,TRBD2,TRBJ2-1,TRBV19,TGTGCCAGTAGTGTCTCTTGGGCGGGAGGTGGAACTGAGCAGTTCTTC,CASSVSWAGGGTEQFF